Shown below are 30 T cell receptor beta chains from a single sample sequenced in a study of blood T cell repertoires in COVID-19 (dated by TCRdb to 2020 to 2022). Receptor amplification or capture employed the immunoSEQ multiplex PCR assay. TCRdb limited this immuneACCESS table to in-frame rearrangements with V and J called. A share of clones is missing; checked studies link under half to unresolved V genes, and the rest is unexplained. The sample table shows 150,000 to 200,000 clones, and roughly 87% are seen once. The ten largest clones take up roughly 4% of the sample. The sequenced material came from peripheral blood. These receptors all stem from a woman in her sixties or seventies who had recovered from COVID-19.

The V call is TRBV2, the J call TRBJ2-7; TRBD2 is a possible D gene (6 bases). Germline V CDR1 and CDR2: SNHLY, FYNNEI. V lost 3 bases to trimming and J lost 7 bases, with 16 bases between them. This CDR3 contains 14 residues. The CDR3 sequence is CASSDLRGSREQYF. In nucleotides, the CDR3 is TGTGCCAGCAGTGATTTGCGGGGTAGTAGGGAGCAGTACTTC.

J is TRBJ1-4 and V is TRBV5-1; no clear D gene. Trimming cost V 0 bases and J 0 bases, with 6 bases left between them. CDR3 length: 15 amino acids. The germline V gene has CDR1 SGHRS and CDR2 YFSETQ. The CDR3 region is CASSLGRATNEKLFF. CDR3 sequence (DNA): TGCGCCAGCAGCTTGGGACGGGCAACTAATGAAAAACTGTTTTTT.

A few counts support this clone. As DNA, the CDR3 is TGTGCCAGCAGCCCCGGGACAGGGGACGTCGGGGAGCTGTTTTTT. This encodes CASSPGTGDVGELFF. This chain uses TRBV5-4 with TRBJ2-2; 10 bases are a match to TRBD1. The CDR3 consists of 15 residues. The ends lost 4 bases at V and 7 bases at J; junction bases unmatched: 7. The germline V gene has CDR1 SGHNT and CDR2 YYREEE (reference sequence).

This clone was picked up a small number of times. This sequence joins TRBV5-1 and TRBJ2-7, with 7 bases that match TRBD1. With V trimmed by 4 bases and J by 4 bases, 8 bases remained unmatched. CDR1 SGHRS and CDR2 YFSETQ come from the germline V gene. This CDR3 has 14 residues. For the CDR3, the DNA is TGCGCCAGCAGCCCCTCTGACAGGGTGTACGAGCAGTACTTC. Protein: CASSPSDRVYEQYF.

The rearrangement links TRBV28 to TRBJ2-5, with TRBD2 matching over 10 bases. CDR1 and CDR2 from the germline V gene are MDHEN and SYDVKM. V shed 4 bases and J 5 bases; nucleotides not matched to a gene: 10. This CDR3 is 16 amino acids long. CDR3 protein: CASSSASAGGQETQYF. The CDR3 DNA follows: TGTGCCAGCAGTTCCGCCTCAGCGGGGGGGCAGGAGACCCAGTACTTC. Full variable domain (outside the CDR3, taken from reference TRBV28 and TRBJ2-5): DVKVTQSSRYLVKRTGEKVFLECVQDMDHENMFWYRQDPGLGLRLIYFSYDVKMKEKGDIPEGYSVSREKKERFSLILESASTNQTSMYLCASSSASAGGQETQYFGPGTRLLVL.

The V gene is TRBV6-5, the J gene TRBJ1-6; 7 bases agree with TRBD1. Germline V CDR1 and CDR2: MNHEY, SVGAGI. This CDR3 has 15 residues. V lost 6 bases, J lost 10 bases, and 12 bases stayed unmatched. CDR3 sequence (DNA): TGTGCCAGCAGCAAACGACAGGGTTTGGGATCACCCCTCCACTTT. It yields the protein CASSKRQGLGSPLHF.

This clone showed up just once. The chain is built from TRBV5-1 and TRBJ2-7; 8 bases are a match to TRBD1. The junction had 11 bases not matched to a gene; V was cut back by 4 bases and J by 5 bases. This CDR3 comprises 15 residues. Germline assignment: CDR1 SGHRS and CDR2 YFSETQ. The CDR3 nucleotides are TGCGCCAGCAGCCCCCGGGACAGGTTCGCCCACGAGCAGTACTTC. Its translation is CASSPRDRFAHEQYF.

The chain joins TRBV6-5 to TRBJ1-1; no firm D call. CDR1 is MNHEY, CDR2 SVGAGI, per germline. CDR3 size: 13 residues. V was trimmed by 0 bases and J by 7 bases, leaving 9 bases between them. The CDR3 is CASSYSGGFEAFF. In DNA form, the CDR3 reads TGTGCCAGCAGTTACTCTGGAGGATTTGAAGCTTTCTTT.

This clone was counted only a few times. This chain connects TRBV19 to TRBJ1-6; D remains unclear. The CDR3 consists of 13 residues. V lost 6 bases to trimming and J lost 5 bases, with 8 bases between them. CDR1 LNHDA and CDR2 SQIVND come from the germline V gene (reference sequence). The CDR3 reads CASRSGNNSPLHF. CDR3 in DNA: TGTGCCAGTAGATCGGGTAATAATTCACCCCTCCACTTT.

The rearrangement links TRBV15 to TRBJ1-2, with a possible D match to TRBD1 (6 bases). Germline V gene data show CDR1 as LNHNV and CDR2 as YYDKDF (reference sequence). V was clipped by 6 bases and J by 1 base, with 15 bases between them. The CDR3 extends over 15 amino acids. This CDR3 reads CATSSGTLVNYGYTF. In DNA, the CDR3 is TGTGCCACCAGTTCCGGGACACTCGTTAACTATGGCTACACCTTC.

The J gene is TRBJ2-5, the V gene TRBV28; D not certain. V dropped 3 bases and J dropped 6 bases, with 11 bases sitting between them. This CDR3 has 13 amino acids. CDR1 is MDHEN and CDR2 is SYDVKM in the germline V gene. In nucleotides, the CDR3 is TGTGCCAGCAGTTTGGAGCGTTATCAGACCCAGTACTTC. It specifies CASSLERYQTQYF.

The V call is TRBV30, the J call TRBJ1-2, with D possibly TRBD1 on 6 matching bases. Germline assignment: CDR1 GTSNPN and CDR2 SVGIG (reference sequence). V lost 3 bases to trimming and J lost 8 bases, with 22 bases between them. The CDR3 covers 15 residues. CDR3 DNA: TGTGCCTGGAGGGGGGGGCGCCGGAGGGGCTACGGCTACACCTTC. This sequence encodes CAWRGGRRRGYGYTF.

This clone was observed a handful of times. This chain links TRBV3-1 (or the pseudogene TRBV3-2) with TRBJ2-4; D might be TRBD1 (5 bases). CDR1 and CDR2 from the germline V gene are LGHDT and YNNKEL (reference sequence). V lost 1 base and J lost 6, with 7 bases in between. The CDR3 runs 13 residues. This CDR3 is CASSQGQRNIQYF. CDR3 bases: TGTGCCAGCAGCCAAGGACAGAGAAACATTCAGTACTTC.

The chain has TRBV5-1 and TRBJ2-6, with D uncertain. The CDR3 sequence is 17 residues long. Germline V gives CDR1 SGHRS, CDR2 YFSETQ. Trimming took 0 bases from V and 0 from J, leaving 10 bases between them. Here the CDR3 DNA reads TGCGCCAGCAGCTTGGACAGTCAAATCTCTGGGGCCAACGTCCTGACTTTC. Its translation: CASSLDSQISGANVLTF.

The V and J genes are TRBV6-1 and TRBJ2-5; D might be TRBD2 (6 bases). The V end was cut by 2 bases, the J end by 5 bases, with 18 bases between. In germline, CDR1 is MNHNS, CDR2 SASEGT. This CDR3 spans 16 amino acids. CDR3 bases: TGTGCCAGCAGTGAACGGCGGGACTCATTAGGGGAGACCCAGTACTTC. Encoded protein: CASSERRDSLGETQYF.

The chain employs TRBV19 and TRBJ1-2, with D perhaps matching TRBD1 (6 bases). The CDR3 sequence is 14 residues long. V shed 0 bases and J shed 8 bases, with 13 bases lying between them. CDR1 is LNHDA and CDR2 is SQIVND in the germline V gene (reference sequence). CDR3 residues: CASSIDRGQGGYTF. In DNA form, the CDR3 reads TGTGCCAGTAGTATAGATAGGGGACAAGGAGGCTACACCTTC.

This chain uses TRBV5-1 with TRBJ1-2; D not certain. This CDR3 region has 15 residues. Germline lookup yields CDR1 SGHRS and CDR2 YFSETQ. V lost 2 bases and J lost 4, with 15 bases in between. CDR3 sequence: CASSFKEAGTYGYTF. The CDR3 DNA reads as TGCGCCAGCAGCTTCAAGGAGGCAGGAACCTATGGCTACACCTTC.

The gene calls are TRBV28 and TRBJ2-7, with 7 bases that match TRBD1. Germline loops: CDR1 MDHEN, CDR2 SYDVKM. The CDR3 spans 14 residues. The junction had 5 bases not matched to a gene; V was cut back by 2 bases and J by 4 bases. For the CDR3, the DNA is TGTGCCAGCAGTTTAGTGGGACAGATATACGAGCAGTACTTC. Residues: CASSLVGQIYEQYF.

The V gene is TRBV3-1 (or the pseudogene TRBV3-2), the J gene TRBJ2-1, with D possibly TRBD2 on 6 matching bases. CDR3 length equals 15 residues. V lost 4 bases and J 4 bases, leaving 14 bases between the germline ends. CDR1 and CDR2 (germline): LGHDT, YNNKEL (reference sequence). This CDR3 reads CASSPWGDLYNEQFF. In DNA form, the CDR3 reads TGTGCCAGCAGCCCCTGGGGGGACTTATACAATGAGCAGTTCTTC.

The chain couples TRBV2 to TRBJ2-3; D gene unclear. CDR1 is SNHLY and CDR2 is FYNNEI in the germline V gene. The CDR3 runs to 13 residues. V lost 7 bases and J lost 5, with 13 bases in between. The chain's CDR3 is CASTEHSKDTQYF. The DNA for the CDR3 is TGTGCCAGCACCGAGCACAGTAAAGATACGCAGTATTTT. The full variable domain, its missing parts supplied by reference TRBV2 and TRBJ2-3, is EPEVTQTPSHQVTQMGQEVILRCVPISNHLYFYWYRQILGQKVEFLVSFYNNEISEKSEIFDDQFSVERPDGSNFTLKIRSTKLEDSAMYFCASTEHSKDTQYFGPGTRLTVL.

This chain links TRBV5-1 with TRBJ1-4, with 9 bases that match TRBD1. With V trimmed by 0 bases and J by 1 base, 10 bases remained unmatched. The germline V gene encodes CDR1 SGHRS and CDR2 YFSETQ. The CDR3 is 19 amino acids. The CDR3 bases are TGCGCCAGCAGCTTGGGAACAGGGGGCGCGGTTGGAACTAATGAAAAACTGTTTTTT. Its translation is CASSLGTGGAVGTNEKLFF. The whole variable domain, filled in from reference TRBV5-1 and TRBJ1-4, reads KAGVTQTPRYLIKTRGQQVTLSCSPISGHRSVSWYQQTPGQGLQFLFEYFSETQRNKGNFPGRFSGRQFSNSRSEMNVSTLELGDSALYLCASSLGTGGAVGTNEKLFFGSGTQLSVL.

The CDR3 DNA follows: TGTGCCAGTAGTATAGGGGCAGGGGGAAGGGAGGAGACCCAGTACTTC. This codes for CASSIGAGGREETQYF. The V and J genes are TRBV19 and TRBJ2-5; 7 positions match TRBD1. Trimming cost V 1 base and J 5 bases; bases outside gene matches: 10. In germline, CDR1 is LNHDA, CDR2 SQIVND (reference sequence). This CDR3 spans 16 amino acids.

A few counts support this clone. CDR3 nucleotides: TGTGCCAGCAGTGAATTTCAGGGTTTAGAAGATACGCAGTATTTT. Protein: CASSEFQGLEDTQYF. V usage is TRBV6-1 and J usage is TRBJ2-3, with D maybe TRBD1 (5 bases). CDR1 and CDR2 from the germline V gene are MNHNS and SASEGT. V was cut by 2 bases and J by 5 bases, with 14 bases left in between. The CDR3 is 15 residues long.

The CDR3 nucleotides are TGTGCCAGCAGCCATCGGGGGGGGGCGTATCAAGAGACCCAGTACTTC. It translates to CASSHRGGAYQETQYF. This chain uses TRBV14 with TRBJ2-5, with 8 bases matching TRBD2. This CDR3 contains 16 residues. V lost 3 bases, J lost 2 bases, and 8 bases stayed unmatched. CDR1 and CDR2 from the germline V gene are SGHDN and FVKESK. Drawing the rest from reference TRBV14 and TRBJ2-5, the complete variable domain is EAGVTQFPSHSVIEKGQTVTLRCDPISGHDNLYWYRRVMGKEIKFLLHFVKESKQDESGMPNNRFLAERTGGTYSTLKVQPAELEDSGVYFCASSHRGGAYQETQYFGPGTRLLVL.

The J gene is TRBJ2-7, the V gene TRBV7-9; weak D call: TRBD1 (6 bases). The CDR3 sequence is 14 residues long. Trimming pared 4 bases from V and 4 bases from J, leaving 14 bases between. CDR1 is SEHNR and CDR2 is FQNEAQ in the germline V gene (reference sequence). The CDR3 here is CASSSLGTPYEQYF. The CDR3 DNA follows: TGTGCCAGCAGCTCCCTGGGGACACCGTACGAGCAGTACTTC.

The chain carries TRBV28 and TRBJ2-7; a weak D match, TRBD2 (6 bases). Trimming removed 6 bases at V and 6 bases at J, with 9 bases between. Germline CDR1 reads MDHEN; CDR2 reads SYDVKM. The CDR3 has 11 residues. The CDR3, as DNA: TGTGCCAGCAGGTCCGGGAGCGAGCAGTACTTC. The encoded protein is CASRSGSEQYF. The entire variable domain, with the rest obtained from reference TRBV28 and TRBJ2-7, is as follows: DVKVTQSSRYLVKRTGEKVFLECVQDMDHENMFWYRQDPGLGLRLIYFSYDVKMKEKGDIPEGYSVSREKKERFSLILESASTNQTSMYLCASRSGSEQYFGPGTRLTVT.

The chain employs TRBV6-4 and TRBJ2-7; D ambiguous. The germline V gene encodes CDR1 MRHNA and CDR2 SNTAGT. This CDR3 is built from 15 residues. Trimming took off 3 bases at V and 6 bases at J, with 18 bases between the two ends. The CDR3 DNA sequence: TGTGCCAGCAGTGAAGAAATGGCTAGGAATCGCGAGCAGTACTTC. It is translated as CASSEEMARNREQYF.

V and J are TRBV11-2 and TRBJ2-5; 8 bases fit TRBD2. The V and J ends lost 6 bases and 1 base, in that order; junction bases with no gene match: 7. This CDR3 has 15 amino acids. Germline V lookup: CDR1 SGHAT, CDR2 FQNNGV. The CDR3 is CASRGLAGIQETQYF. CDR3 DNA sequence: TGTGCCAGCAGGGGGCTAGCGGGTATCCAAGAGACCCAGTACTTC.

This clone was seen once. The chain links TRBV12-3 or TRBV12-4 to TRBJ1-1; no clear D gene. The germline V and J ends were trimmed by 2 bases and 1 base, with 5 bases remaining between them. This CDR3 contains 13 residues. DNA of the CDR3: TGTGCCAGCAGTTTAATCAGGAACACTGAAGCTTTCTTT. This codes for CASSLIRNTEAFF.

In the case of this clone: A junction boundary mismatches the germline segment, possibly from a read error. This chain uses TRBV20-1 with TRBJ2-5; D remains ambiguous. Germline CDR1 DFQATT, CDR2 SNEGSKA (reference sequence). The length of the CDR3 is 11 residues. CDR3 protein: CRASLSETQYF. CDR3 sequence (DNA): TGCAGGGCTAGTCTATCAGAGACCCAGTACTTC.